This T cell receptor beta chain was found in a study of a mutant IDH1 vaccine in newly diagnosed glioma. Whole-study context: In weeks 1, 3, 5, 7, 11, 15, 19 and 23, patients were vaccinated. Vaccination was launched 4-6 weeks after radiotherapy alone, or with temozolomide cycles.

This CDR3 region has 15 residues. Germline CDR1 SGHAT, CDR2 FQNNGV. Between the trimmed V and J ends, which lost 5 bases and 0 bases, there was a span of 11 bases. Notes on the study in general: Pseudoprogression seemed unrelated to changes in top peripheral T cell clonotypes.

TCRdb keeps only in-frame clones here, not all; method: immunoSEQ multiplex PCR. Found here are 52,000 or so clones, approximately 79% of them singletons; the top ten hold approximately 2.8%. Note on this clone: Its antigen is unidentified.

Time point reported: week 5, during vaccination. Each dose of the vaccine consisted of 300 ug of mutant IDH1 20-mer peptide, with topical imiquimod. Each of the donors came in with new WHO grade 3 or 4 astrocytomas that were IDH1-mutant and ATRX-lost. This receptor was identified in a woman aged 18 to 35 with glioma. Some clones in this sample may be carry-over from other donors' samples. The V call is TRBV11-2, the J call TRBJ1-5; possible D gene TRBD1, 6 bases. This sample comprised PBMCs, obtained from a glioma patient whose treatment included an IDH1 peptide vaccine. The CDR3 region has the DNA TGTGCCAGCAGCCTGGGACATTCTAGCAATCAGCCCCAGCATTTT. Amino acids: CASSLGHSSNQPQHF.